This T cell receptor beta chain was sequenced for a study of blood T cell repertoires in COVID-19. About the research overall: The analysed material was cDNA or gDNA that came from T cells, B-cell-depleted T cells, or PBMCs.

With 6 bases clipped from V and 4 bases from J, the junction kept 10 bases outside the gene matches. The CDR3 consists of 15 residues. In germline, CDR1 is MDHEN, CDR2 SYDVKM. Generated by immunoSEQ multiplex PCR, the TCRdb table keeps only in-frame clones and is missing some. There are 150,000 to 200,000 clones in the sample; about 86% occur only once, and 12% lies in the top ten. The chain combines TRBV28 with TRBJ1-1, with TRBD1 matching 8 bases. This clonotype was obtained from a woman aged 70-85 years with COVID-19, enrolled during active disease. The specimen was peripheral blood. This CDR3 reads CASRWLDREGTEAFF. DNA of the CDR3: TGTGCCAGCAGGTGGCTGGACAGGGAGGGCACTGAAGCTTTCTTT.